The text below deals with one TCR beta chain. This CDR3 region has 19 residues. The germline V gene has CDR1 SEHNR and CDR2 FQNEAQ (reference sequence). V shed 6 bases and J 3 bases; nucleotides not matched to a gene: 20. This sample stems from a study of T-cell memory formation after mild COVID-19. One entry per CDR3 protein, called by TCRdb with MiXCR from the 5' RACE reads. The repertoire holds hundreds of thousands of distinct CDR3 sequences, with 20% to 25% as singletons. The V and J genes are TRBV7-9 and TRBJ2-7; 10 nucleotides agree with TRBD2. This TCR was sampled from an adult woman who had mild COVID-19 (a few samples of this study predate the infection). Cell type and time point are not known. The sample comprised PBMCs or a T cell subset sorted from them (not recorded which). This CDR3 reads CASSHPGLIAGGPHYEQYF. The CDR3 coding sequence is TGTGCCAGCAGTCATCCTGGGCTAATAGCGGGAGGCCCCCACTACGAGCAGTACTTC.